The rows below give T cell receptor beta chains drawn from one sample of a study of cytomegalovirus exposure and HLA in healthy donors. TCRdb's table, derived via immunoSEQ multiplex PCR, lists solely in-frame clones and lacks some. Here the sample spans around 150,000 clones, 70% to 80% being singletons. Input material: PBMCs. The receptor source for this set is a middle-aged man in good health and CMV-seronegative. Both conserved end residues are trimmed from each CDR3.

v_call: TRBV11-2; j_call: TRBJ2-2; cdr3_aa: ASSPGLYTGELF
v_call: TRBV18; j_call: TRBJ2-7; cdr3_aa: ASSPPRDRGEQY
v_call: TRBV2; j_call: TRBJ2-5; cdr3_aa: ASSERLAGGPRETQY
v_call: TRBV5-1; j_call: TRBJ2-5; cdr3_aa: ASSWTSGGARVETQY
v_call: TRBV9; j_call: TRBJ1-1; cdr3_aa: ASSRSTGVNTEAF
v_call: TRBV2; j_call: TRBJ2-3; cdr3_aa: ASSATLAGGADTQY
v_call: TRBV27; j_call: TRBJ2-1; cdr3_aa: ASTVNRDSYNEQF
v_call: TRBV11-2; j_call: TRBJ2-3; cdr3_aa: ASSLTGRDTQY
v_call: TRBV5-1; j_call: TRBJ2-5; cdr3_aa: ASSRAGGVSGPETQY
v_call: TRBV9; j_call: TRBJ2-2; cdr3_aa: ASSVTGDTGELF
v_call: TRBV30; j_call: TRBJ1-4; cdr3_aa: AWSVWEGEKLF
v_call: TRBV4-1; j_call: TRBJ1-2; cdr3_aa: ASSHPRDRMEGGYT
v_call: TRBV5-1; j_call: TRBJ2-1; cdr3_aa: ASSSHNSYNEQF
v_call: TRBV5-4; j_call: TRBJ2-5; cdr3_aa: ASSLSDQETQY
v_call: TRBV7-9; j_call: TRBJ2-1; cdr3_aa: ASSPDNYNEQF
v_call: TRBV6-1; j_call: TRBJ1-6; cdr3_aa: AIRQVSYNSPLH
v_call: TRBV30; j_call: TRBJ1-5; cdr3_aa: AWSVSQRSQPQH
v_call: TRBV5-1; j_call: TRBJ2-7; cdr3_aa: ASSPNVAEQY
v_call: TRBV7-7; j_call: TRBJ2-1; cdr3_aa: ASSAGTGVDEQF
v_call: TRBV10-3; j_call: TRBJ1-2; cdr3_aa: AISPQGIGYGYT
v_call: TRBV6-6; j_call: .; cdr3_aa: ASSPSYEQY
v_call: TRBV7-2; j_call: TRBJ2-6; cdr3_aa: ASRLKPGPRLAGANVLT
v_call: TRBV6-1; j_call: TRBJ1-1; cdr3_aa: ASSDDVAPSAAEAF